The TCR beta chain under discussion was sequenced for a study of neurological immune-mediated disorders. CDR1 and CDR2 from the germline V gene are ENHRY and SYGVKD. This CDR3 has 16 amino acids. V trimming: 6 bases; J trimming: 2 bases; junction bases outside the gene matches: 8. In its sample, this clonotype is medium-sized. The cDNA was generated by 5'RACE with 10-nucleotide random UMIs. Using its own MiXCR run on the 5' RACE reads, TCRdb lists one record per CDR3 protein. The data hold about 17,000 distinct CDR3 sequences, with 3.5% observed a single time. J is TRBJ2-2 and V is TRBV10-3; 8 bases fit TRBD1. Sequenced: CD8+ T cells from blood. The sequence was collected from a middle-aged woman in good health. CDR3 DNA: TGTGCCATCAGGGAACCGGGACAGGATAACACCGGGGAGCTGTTTTTT. This sequence encodes CAIREPGQDNTGELFF.